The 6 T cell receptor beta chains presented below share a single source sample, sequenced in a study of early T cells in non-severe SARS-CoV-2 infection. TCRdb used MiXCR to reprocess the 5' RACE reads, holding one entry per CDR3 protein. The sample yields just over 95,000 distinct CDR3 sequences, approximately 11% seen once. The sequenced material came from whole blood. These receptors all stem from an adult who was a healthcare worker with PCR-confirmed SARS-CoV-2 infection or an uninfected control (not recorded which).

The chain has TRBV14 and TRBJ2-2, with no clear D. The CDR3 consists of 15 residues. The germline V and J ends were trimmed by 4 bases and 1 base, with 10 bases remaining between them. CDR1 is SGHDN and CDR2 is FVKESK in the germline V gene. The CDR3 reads CASSPVGWNTGELFF. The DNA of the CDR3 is TGTGCCAGCAGCCCAGTGGGATGGAACACCGGGGAGCTGTTTTTT.

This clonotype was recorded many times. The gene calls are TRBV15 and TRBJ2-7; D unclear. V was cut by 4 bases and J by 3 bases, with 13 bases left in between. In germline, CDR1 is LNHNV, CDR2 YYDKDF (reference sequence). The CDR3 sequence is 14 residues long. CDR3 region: CATSTHPELYEQYF. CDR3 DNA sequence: TGTGCCACCAGCACACACCCGGAACTCTACGAGCAGTACTTC.

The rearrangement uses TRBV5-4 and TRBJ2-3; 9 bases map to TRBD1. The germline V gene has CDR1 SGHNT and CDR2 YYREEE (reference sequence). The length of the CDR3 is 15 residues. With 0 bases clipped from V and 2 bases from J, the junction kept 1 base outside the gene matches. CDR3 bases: TGTGCCAGCAGCTTGGGGACAGGGGACACAGATACGCAGTATTTT. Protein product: CASSLGTGDTDTQYF. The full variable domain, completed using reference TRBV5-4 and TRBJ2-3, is ETGVTQSPTHLIKTRGQQVTLRCSSQSGHNTVSWYQQALGQGPQFIFQYYREEENGRGNFPPRFSGLQFPNYSSELNVNALELDDSALYLCASSLGTGDTDTQYFGPGTRLTVL.

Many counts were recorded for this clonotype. This chain's CDR3 is CSVEVPPRGHEQFF. For the CDR3, the DNA is TGCAGCGTTGAAGTACCCCCGAGGGGTCATGAGCAGTTCTTC. V usage is TRBV29-1 and J usage is TRBJ2-1; tentatively, D is TRBD1 or TRBD2 (5 bases each). Germline loops: CDR1 SQVTM, CDR2 ANQGSEA. The V end lost 1 base, the J end lost 8 bases, and 15 bases lay between the germline ends. This CDR3 has 14 residues.

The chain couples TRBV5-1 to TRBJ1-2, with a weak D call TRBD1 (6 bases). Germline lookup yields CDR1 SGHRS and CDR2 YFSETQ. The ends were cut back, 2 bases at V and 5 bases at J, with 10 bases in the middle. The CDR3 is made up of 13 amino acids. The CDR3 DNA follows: TGCGCCAGCAGCTTACGGGACATTTATGGCTACACCTTC. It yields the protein CASSLRDIYGYTF.

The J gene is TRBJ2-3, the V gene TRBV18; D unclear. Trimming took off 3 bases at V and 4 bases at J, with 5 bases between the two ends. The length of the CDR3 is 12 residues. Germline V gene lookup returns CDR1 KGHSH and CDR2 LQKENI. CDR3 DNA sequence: TGTGCCAGCTCACCGGGGTCAGATACGCAGTATTTT. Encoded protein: CASSPGSDTQYF.